Below are 29 T cell receptor delta chains sequenced from a single sample in a study of Vδ1+ human thymocytes (dated by TCRdb to 2016 to 2018). Broader findings and caveats from the paper: Unlike the oligoclonal repertoires in peripheral blood, the thymic TRG and TRD repertoires appeared highly polyclonal, with Gaussian CDR3 length distributions.

The run used an Illumina MiSeq. RNA extraction was carried out with the RNeasy mini kit, and reverse transcription was then done using Superscript III. To generate the CDR3 amplicons, a multiplex PCR was run using pooled V-gene forward primers together with a constant-region reverse primer that carried Illumina adaptor overhangs. TCRdb reprocessed the public data with the CATT caller; entries with the same nucleotide sequence were combined afterwards. The sample has approximately 58,000 delta-chain clones on record, roughly 15% of them singletons. Jointly, the top ten make up about 0.4% of the sample. These TCRs' antigens remain unknown. Sequenced material: Vdelta1+ gamma-delta thymocytes from the thymus. The sample's cell subset or site, from its label and the paper: FACS-sorted CD3+ TCRalphabeta- TCRVdelta1+ TCRVdelta2- thymocytes. The receptor source for this set is a girl under three years old who had congenital heart surgery.

This clone was found a few times. The junction and the germline gene differ at one end; a read error may be behind it. The rearrangement joins TRDV2 to TRDJ1; TRDD3 aligns across 12 bases. The V gene's germline CDR1 is GEAIGNYY and CDR2 EKD. This CDR3 spans 18 amino acids. The CDR3 bases are TGTGCCTGTGACACCGGATACTGGGGGATACCGTACACCGATAAACTCACCTTT. This gives the protein CACDTGYWGIPYTDKLTF.

This chain uses TRDV1 with TRDJ1, with a possible D match to TRDD3 (7 bases). The CDR3 is made up of 19 amino acids. V lost 2 bases and J 2 bases, leaving 24 bases between the germline ends. CDR1 is TSWWSYY, CDR2 QGS, per germline. CDR3 sequence: CALGEGPSYVPGDTDKLIF. The CDR3 nucleotides are TGTGCTCTTGGGGAAGGCCCCTCCTACGTTCCGGGGGATACCGATAAACTCATCTTT.

V is TRDV1 and J is TRDJ1; 13 positions match TRDD3. There are 22 residues in the CDR3. With V trimmed by 4 bases and J by 0 bases, 20 bases remained unmatched. In germline, CDR1 is TSWWSYY, CDR2 QGS. CDR3 amino acids: CALGVASYGVTGGYAYTDKLIF. CDR3 nucleotides: TGTGCTCTTGGGGTCGCTTCCTACGGCGTTACTGGGGGATACGCGTACACCGATAAACTCATCTTT.

This clone was counted only a few times. The chain couples TRDV1 to TRDJ1, with D possibly matching TRDD2 (5 bases). The CDR3 is 17 residues long. The germline V and J ends were trimmed by 5 bases and 0 bases, with 19 bases remaining between them. Germline CDR1 reads TSWWSYY; CDR2 reads QGS. The CDR3 region has the DNA TGTGCTCTTGGGTCGCCTAGACCCCTTCATTACACCGATAAACTCATCTTT. Protein product: CALGSPRPLHYTDKLIF.

This clone was seen a few times. The junction shows a germline mismatch at one end, possibly a read error. The chain is built from TRDV1 and TRDJ1, with 8 bases lining up with TRDD3. The CDR3 extends over 26 amino acids. CDR1 is TSWWSYY and CDR2 is QGS in the germline V gene. This CDR3 is CALGDTLTSFYGVLGVIKVDTDKHIF. In DNA form, the CDR3 reads TGTGCTCTTGGGGACACTCTAACTTCCTTCTACGGAGTACTGGGGGTTATAAAGGTGGACACCGATAAACACATCTTT.

This chain connects TRDV1 to TRDJ1; D could derive from TRDD2 or TRDD3 (7 bases each). Per the germline V gene, CDR1 is TSWWSYY and CDR2 is QGS. The CDR3 has 21 amino acids. V lost 0 bases and J lost 0, with 26 bases in between. CDR3 coding DNA: TGTGCTCTTGGGGAACTTAGGAATTCCTACCTTACTGGGGAGTACACCGATAAACTCATCTTT. It yields the protein CALGELRNSYLTGEYTDKLIF.

The chain employs TRDV2 and TRDJ1, with 12 bases aligning to TRDD3. V was clipped by 5 bases and J by 3 bases; unmatched bases: 15. The CDR3 runs to 18 residues. Germline V lookup: CDR1 GEAIGNYY, CDR2 EKD. Here the CDR3 DNA reads TGTGCCTGTGGTCGGTTCCCAACTGGGGGATACCGGGCCGATAAACTCATCTTT. It is translated as CACGRFPTGGYRADKLIF.

In its sample, this clone was seen a few times. The chain has TRDV1 and TRDJ1, with 8 positions matching TRDD2. With V trimmed by 0 bases and J by 0 bases, 0 bases remained unmatched. From germline, CDR1 is TSWWSYY and CDR2 QGS. The CDR3 extends over 15 amino acids. In DNA, the CDR3 is TGTGCTCTTGGGGAACTCTTCCTACACACCGATAAACTCATCTTT. This translates into CALGELFLHTDKLIF.

This clone has just a few counts. This chain links TRDV1 with TRDJ1; D may be TRDD3 (5 bases). Looked up from germline, CDR1 is TSWWSYY and CDR2 is QGS. V lost 2 bases to trimming and J lost 11 bases, with 9 bases between them. This CDR3 has 11 residues. The CDR3 is CALGEIGGLIF. In DNA form, the CDR3 reads TGTGCTCTTGGGGAAATAGGGGGCCTCATCTTT.

This clone was picked up a small number of times. The chain has TRDV1 and TRDJ2; TRDD3 aligns across 12 bases. The V segment lost 2 bases and the J segment 0 bases; nucleotides outside the gene matches: 13. The germline V gene encodes CDR1 TSWWSYY and CDR2 QGS. The CDR3 is 21 residues long. CDR3 coding DNA: TGTGCTCTTGGGGAAGTCGCCTTTACTGGGGGATACTGGGCTTTGACAGCACAACTCTTCTTT. Translated: CALGEVAFTGGYWALTAQLFF.

This clone has more than one count but fewer than ten. The chain couples TRDV1 to TRDJ1; D is perhaps TRDD3 (6 bases). The CDR3 extends over 16 amino acids. V was trimmed by 4 bases and J by 4 bases, leaving 19 bases between them. Germline CDR1 and CDR2: TSWWSYY and QGS. The CDR3 coding sequence is TGTGCTCTTGGGGCTCGGACGGGGGACCGGCACGATAAACTCATCTTT. Its protein is CALGARTGDRHDKLIF.

At least ten counts were recorded for this clone. The chain couples TRDV2 to TRDJ1; 7 nucleotides align to TRDD3. CDR3 length: 17 amino acids. V trimming: 0 bases; J trimming: 0 bases; junction bases outside the gene matches: 9. Germline CDR1 GEAIGNYY, CDR2 EKD. This CDR3 reads CACDTESGGLYTDKLIF. Written as DNA, the CDR3 is TGTGCCTGTGACACCGAGAGTGGGGGACTTTACACCGATAAACTCATCTTT.

In this sample, this clone turned up a few times. The gene calls are TRDV1 and TRDJ1; 10 bases line up with TRDD3. Trimming removed 5 bases from V and 0 bases from J; junction bases left unmatched: 12. The CDR3 consists of 18 residues. Germline CDR1 and CDR2: TSWWSYY and QGS. The CDR3 reads CALGISRTGGSNTDKLIF. The CDR3 coding sequence is TGTGCTCTTGGGATCTCCCGTACTGGGGGATCCAACACCGATAAACTCATCTTT.

This clone was detected only a few times. The rearrangement joins TRDV1 to TRDJ1, with D possibly being TRDD3 (5 bases). The germline V gene has CDR1 TSWWSYY and CDR2 QGS. The CDR3 consists of 16 residues. V lost 5 bases and J lost 11, with 27 bases in between. This chain's CDR3 is CALGRVLTTDTVPLIF. CDR3 coding DNA: TGTGCTCTTGGGCGGGTCCTCACTACCGATACAGTCCCTCTCATCTTT.

The rearrangement uses TRDV1 and TRDJ1, with 10 bases aligning to TRDD3. Germline CDR1 is TSWWSYY and CDR2 is QGS. The ends lost 2 bases at V and 0 bases at J; junction bases unmatched: 21. The CDR3 spans 22 residues. The CDR3 protein is CALGEGARSTKLGDVYTDKLIF. CDR3 DNA sequence: TGTGCTCTTGGGGAAGGGGCCCGGAGTACCAAACTGGGGGATGTTTACACCGATAAACTCATCTTT.

This clone was picked up a small number of times. V is TRDV1 and J is TRDJ1, with 11 bases aligning to TRDD3. V was clipped by 5 bases and J by 1 base; unmatched bases: 27. The CDR3 length is 23 residues. Germline CDR1 TSWWSYY, CDR2 QGS. In nucleotides, the CDR3 is TGTGCTCTTGGGATCCTACGGACTTGTGATCAGATGGGGGATACGCGATGCACCGATAAACTCATCTTT. Its translation is CALGILRTCDQMGDTRCTDKLIF.

This clone showed up just a few times. A read error may explain this, as a much larger clone is one base away. This sample also contains other DNA sequences that code for the same CDR3. The chain recombines TRAV29/DV5 with TRDJ3; 13 bases agree with TRDD3. The germline V gene has CDR1 NSMFDY and CDR2 ISSIKDK. The CDR3 is 18 residues long. CDR3 bases: TGCGCAGCAATCCGACTGGGGGATACGGTCTGGGACACCCGACAGATGTTTTTC. This translates into CAAIRLGDTVWDTRQMFF. Supplemented by reference TRAV29/DV5 and TRDJ3, the full variable domain reads DQQVKQNSPSLSVQEGRISILNCDYTNSMFDYFLWYKKYPAEGPTFLISISSIKDKNEDGRFTVFLNKSAKHLSLHIVPSQPGDSAVYFCAAIRLGDTVWDTRQMFFGTGIKLFVEP.

On this clone itself: The DNA is left out, because the CDR3 cannot be placed on it with certainty; the CDR3 is given as TCRdb lists it. This rearrangement joins TRAV29/DV5 to TRDJ1. The CDR3 is 18 residues long, counting both termini. CDR1 and CDR2 from the germline V gene are NSMFDY and ISSIKDK. The CDR3 loop reads CSVLLCNPLTPNTDKLIF.

The chain links TRDV1 to TRDJ1; 8 bases are a match to TRDD3. The CDR3 runs to 26 residues. CDR1 is TSWWSYY, CDR2 QGS, per germline. The V and J ends lost 3 bases and 0 bases, in that order; junction bases with no gene match: 36. In DNA form, the CDR3 reads TGTGCTCTTGGGGAGCCTCTTTTTCTGACCACCAACCCCCCGTACTGGGGGCTTGAGTACACCGATAAACTCATCTTT. Translation gives CALGEPLFLTTNPPYWGLEYTDKLIF.

The V and J genes are TRDV1 and TRDJ1; D gene unclear. Germline CDR1 is TSWWSYY and CDR2 is QGS. This CDR3 is 15 amino acids long. The V end lost 1 base, the J end lost 0 bases, and 9 bases lay between the germline ends. The CDR3 region is CALGEPFQYTDKLIF. The CDR3 nucleotides are TGTGCTCTTGGGGAACCATTCCAGTACACCGATAAACTCATCTTT.

The chain combines TRDV1 with TRDJ1; 12 bases are shared with TRDD3. Trimming removed 2 bases from V and 2 bases from J; junction bases left unmatched: 30. In germline, CDR1 is TSWWSYY, CDR2 QGS. The CDR3 loop spans 25 amino acids. The CDR3 nucleotides are TGTGCTCTTGGGGAAAACCCTTCCTCCTGGTATCTCGGGACTGGGGGATACAGTTGTACCGATAAACTCATCTTT. Translation gives CALGENPSSWYLGTGGYSCTDKLIF.

This clone was counted a few times. This chain joins TRDV2 and TRDJ1; TRDD3 might be the D (5 bases). V dropped 0 bases and J dropped 1 base, with 20 bases sitting between them. The CDR3 totals 18 residues. In germline, CDR1 is GEAIGNYY, CDR2 EKD. The CDR3 DNA is TGTGCCTGTGACACCCGGACCTCCACTGGAACGTGCACCGATAAACTCATCTTT. Protein product: CACDTRTSTGTCTDKLIF.

This clone was counted a few times. The chain uses TRDV1 and TRDJ1; TRDD3 agrees at 9 bases. This CDR3 is 16 amino acids long. Germline CDR1 TSWWSYY, CDR2 QGS. V dropped 7 bases and J dropped 4; count of bases not matched to a gene: 13. In nucleotides, the CDR3 is TGTGCTCTTGACAGTTGGGGGATAGGCAAAGGCGATAAACTCATCTTT. This sequence encodes CALDSWGIGKGDKLIF.

This clone has just one count. The gene calls are TRDV1 and TRDJ1; TRDD3 is a possible D gene (5 bases). The germline V gene encodes CDR1 TSWWSYY and CDR2 QGS. V shed 0 bases and J shed 0 bases, with 20 bases lying between them. The CDR3 is made up of 19 amino acids. This CDR3 reads CALGELWGPPPPYTDKLIF. CDR3 bases: TGTGCTCTTGGGGAACTGTGGGGACCACCTCCCCCGTACACCGATAAACTCATCTTT.

This clone has a handful of counts. V gene TRDV1 combines with J gene TRDJ1; TRDD2 matches at 8 bases. The germline gives CDR1 TSWWSYY, CDR2 QGS. The CDR3 is 22 residues long. The V gene end was trimmed by 1 base and the J gene end by 0 bases; junction bases not matched to a gene: 22. The CDR3 nucleotides read TGTGCTCTTGGGGAACGGGGGGCTTCCTACTTGGAAATCGAGGGGTACACCGATAAACTCATCTTT. This gives the protein CALGERGASYLEIEGYTDKLIF.

The chain combines TRDV1 with TRDJ1; 11 bases align to TRDD3. The CDR3 is 25 amino acids. V lost 0 bases, J lost 1 base, and 28 bases stayed unmatched. Germline V gene lookup returns CDR1 TSWWSYY and CDR2 QGS. CDR3 sequence: CALGELLIPYGSLGDNGWPTDKLIF. CDR3 in DNA: TGTGCTCTTGGGGAACTACTAATTCCCTACGGCTCACTGGGGGATAATGGGTGGCCCACCGATAAACTCATCTTT.

Comment on this clone: An end of the junction does not agree with germline; a read error may underlie this. V gene TRDV1 combines with J gene TRDJ1; D is possibly TRDD2 (9 bases). Germline CDR1 reads TSWWSYY; CDR2 reads QGS. The CDR3 loop spans 21 amino acids. The CDR3 DNA reads TGTGCTCTTGGGGAACTCACCTTCCTACTACCGATTGTACTGGGGGGCCCTAAACTCACCTTT. Amino acid sequence: CALGELTFLLPIVLGGPKLTF.

The chain recombines TRDV2 with TRDJ1; 12 bases align to TRDD3. Germline lookup yields CDR1 GEAIGNYY and CDR2 EKD. CDR3 length: 19 amino acids. V lost 0 bases, J lost 4 bases, and 14 bases stayed unmatched. The CDR3 loop is CACDTDLGDTRIEGDKLIF. DNA of the CDR3: TGTGCCTGTGACACCGATCTGGGGGATACGCGTATCGAGGGCGATAAACTCATCTTT.

This clone was observed a handful of times. One junction end disagrees with the germline gene, perhaps due to a read error. This rearrangement joins TRDV1 to TRDJ1; 13 positions match TRDD3. Germline loops: CDR1 TSWWSYY, CDR2 QGS. This CDR3 has 23 residues. CDR3 nucleotide sequence: TGCGCTCTTGGGGAACTAGCCCGACGCCGAACTGGGGGATACGCGCCGTACACCGATAAACTCATCTTT. Protein product: CALGELARRRTGGYAPYTDKLIF.